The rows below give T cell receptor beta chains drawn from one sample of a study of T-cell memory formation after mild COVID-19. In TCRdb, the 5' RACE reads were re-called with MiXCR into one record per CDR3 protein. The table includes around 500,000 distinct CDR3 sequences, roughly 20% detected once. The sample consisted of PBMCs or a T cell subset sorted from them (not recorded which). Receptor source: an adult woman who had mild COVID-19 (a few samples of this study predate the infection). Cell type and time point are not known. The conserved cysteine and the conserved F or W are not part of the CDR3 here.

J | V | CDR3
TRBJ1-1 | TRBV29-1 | SVRGTFDEAF
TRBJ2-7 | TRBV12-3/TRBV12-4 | ASRTRAGGSYEQY
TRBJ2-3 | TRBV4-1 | ASSGRAGGTDTQY
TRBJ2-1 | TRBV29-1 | SASGTSGIFSYNEQF
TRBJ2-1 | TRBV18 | ASSQTGSYNEQF
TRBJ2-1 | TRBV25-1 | ASSERDRAANEQF
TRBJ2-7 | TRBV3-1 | ASSQGSFKDRSYEQY
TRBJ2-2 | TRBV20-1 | SAYGLAGVPTGELF
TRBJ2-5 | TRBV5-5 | ASSFGTETQY
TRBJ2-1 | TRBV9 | ASSVGGGHEQF
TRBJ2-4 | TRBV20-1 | SARVAGGSNIQY
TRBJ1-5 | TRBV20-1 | SGRGDTNQPQH
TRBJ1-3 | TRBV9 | ASSAGVLGNTIY
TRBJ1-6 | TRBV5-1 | ASSLAGGGRSPLH
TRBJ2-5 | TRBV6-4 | ASSEMAGGQETQY
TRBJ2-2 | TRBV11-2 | ASSLEAHTGELF
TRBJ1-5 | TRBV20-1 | SARVRGLYSNQPQH
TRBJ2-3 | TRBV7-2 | ASSLAEGGRGTHY
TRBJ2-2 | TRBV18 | ASSPWTPANTGELF
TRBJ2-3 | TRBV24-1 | ATSRASGGTDTQY
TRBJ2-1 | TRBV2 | ASRTSGGFYEQF
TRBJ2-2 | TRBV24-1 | ATSDPDRSVGNTGELF
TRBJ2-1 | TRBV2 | ASSERTGPSYNEQF
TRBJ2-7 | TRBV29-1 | SVGASGSSYEQY